The 3 T cell receptor beta chains below all came from one sample that was sequenced in a study of breast tumors, draining lymph nodes, adjacent tissues. TCRdb recomputed calls from the multiplex PCR reads with MiXCR, one row per CDR3 protein. Of roughly 130,000 distinct CDR3 sequences in the sample, roughly 21% are singletons; the top ten hold 3.5% to 4.5%. The lymph nodes were axillary draining lymph nodes from breast cancer patients. Input material: axillary lymph node tissue. The receptors were gathered from a female donor with breast cancer. Some clones in this sample may be carry-over from other donors' samples.

This clonotype was recorded many times. The rearrangement joins TRBV14 to TRBJ2-1; 9 bases line up with TRBD2. The junction had 2 bases not matched to a gene; V was cut back by 3 bases and J by 2 bases. This CDR3 has 15 amino acids. Germline-derived CDR1 and CDR2 are SGHDN and FVKESK. CDR3 sequence (DNA): TGTGCCAGCAGCCACAGCGGGGGGACCTACAATGAGCAGTTCTTC. It encodes CASSHSGGTYNEQFF.

The CDR3 bases are TGTGCCAGTACCCCGCCGGGCCTCTCTGGAAACACCATATATTTT. Translating gives CASTPPGLSGNTIYF. V and J are TRBV19 and TRBJ1-3, with D unclear. With 7 bases removed from V and 0 bases from J, the gap between germline ends came to 13 bases. This CDR3 has 15 amino acids. Germline CDR1 and CDR2: LNHDA and SQIVND (reference sequence).

The CDR3 here is CAGRKDRGQFSGNTIYF. The DNA of the CDR3 is TGTGCCGGCCGGAAGGACAGGGGCCAATTTTCTGGAAACACCATATATTTT. V gene TRBV19 combines with J gene TRBJ1-3, with TRBD1 matching 9 bases. With V trimmed by 11 bases and J by 1 base, 15 bases remained unmatched. CDR3 length: 17 amino acids. The V gene's germline CDR1 is LNHDA and CDR2 SQIVND (reference sequence).